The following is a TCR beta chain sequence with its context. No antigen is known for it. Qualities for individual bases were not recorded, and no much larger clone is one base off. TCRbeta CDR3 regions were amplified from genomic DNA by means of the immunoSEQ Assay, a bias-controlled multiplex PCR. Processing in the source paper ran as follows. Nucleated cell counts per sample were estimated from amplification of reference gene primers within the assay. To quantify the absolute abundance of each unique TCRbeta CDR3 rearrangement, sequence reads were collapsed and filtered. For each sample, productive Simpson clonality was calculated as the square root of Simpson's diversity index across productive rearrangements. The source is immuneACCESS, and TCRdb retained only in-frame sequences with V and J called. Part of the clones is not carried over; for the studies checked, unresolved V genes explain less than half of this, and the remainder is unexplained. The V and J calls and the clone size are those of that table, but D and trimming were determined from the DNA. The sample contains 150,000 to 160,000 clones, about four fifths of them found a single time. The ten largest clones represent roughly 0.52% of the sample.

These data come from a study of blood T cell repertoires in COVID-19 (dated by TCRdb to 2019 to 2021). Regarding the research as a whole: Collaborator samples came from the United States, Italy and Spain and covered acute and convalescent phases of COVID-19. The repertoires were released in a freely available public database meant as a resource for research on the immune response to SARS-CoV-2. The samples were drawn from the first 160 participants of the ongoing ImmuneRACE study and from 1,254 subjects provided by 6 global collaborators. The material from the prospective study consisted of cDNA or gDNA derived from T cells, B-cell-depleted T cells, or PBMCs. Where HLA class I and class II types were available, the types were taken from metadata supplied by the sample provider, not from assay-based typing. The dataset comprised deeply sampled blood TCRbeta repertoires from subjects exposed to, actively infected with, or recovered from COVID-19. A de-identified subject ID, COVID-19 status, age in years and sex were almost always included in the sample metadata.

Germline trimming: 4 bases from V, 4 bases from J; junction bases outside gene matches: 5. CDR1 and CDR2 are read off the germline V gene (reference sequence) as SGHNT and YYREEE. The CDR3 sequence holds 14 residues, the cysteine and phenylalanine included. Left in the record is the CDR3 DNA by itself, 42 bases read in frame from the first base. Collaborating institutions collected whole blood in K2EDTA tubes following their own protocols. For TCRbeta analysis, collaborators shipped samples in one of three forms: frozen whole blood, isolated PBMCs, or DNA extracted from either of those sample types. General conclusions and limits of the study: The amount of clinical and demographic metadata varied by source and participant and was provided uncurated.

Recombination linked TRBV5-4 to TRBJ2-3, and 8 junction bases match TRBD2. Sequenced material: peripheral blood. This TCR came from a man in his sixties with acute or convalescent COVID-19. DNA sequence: TGTGCCAGCAGCCCGGGGGGGCCCCCAGATACGCAGTATTTT. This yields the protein CASSPGGPPDTQYF. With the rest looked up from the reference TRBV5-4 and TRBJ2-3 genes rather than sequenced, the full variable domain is ETGVTQSPTHLIKTRGQQVTLRCSSQSGHNTVSWYQQALGQGPQFIFQYYREEENGRGNFPPRFSGLQFPNYSSELNVNALELDDSALYLCASSPGGPPDTQYFGPGTRLTVL.